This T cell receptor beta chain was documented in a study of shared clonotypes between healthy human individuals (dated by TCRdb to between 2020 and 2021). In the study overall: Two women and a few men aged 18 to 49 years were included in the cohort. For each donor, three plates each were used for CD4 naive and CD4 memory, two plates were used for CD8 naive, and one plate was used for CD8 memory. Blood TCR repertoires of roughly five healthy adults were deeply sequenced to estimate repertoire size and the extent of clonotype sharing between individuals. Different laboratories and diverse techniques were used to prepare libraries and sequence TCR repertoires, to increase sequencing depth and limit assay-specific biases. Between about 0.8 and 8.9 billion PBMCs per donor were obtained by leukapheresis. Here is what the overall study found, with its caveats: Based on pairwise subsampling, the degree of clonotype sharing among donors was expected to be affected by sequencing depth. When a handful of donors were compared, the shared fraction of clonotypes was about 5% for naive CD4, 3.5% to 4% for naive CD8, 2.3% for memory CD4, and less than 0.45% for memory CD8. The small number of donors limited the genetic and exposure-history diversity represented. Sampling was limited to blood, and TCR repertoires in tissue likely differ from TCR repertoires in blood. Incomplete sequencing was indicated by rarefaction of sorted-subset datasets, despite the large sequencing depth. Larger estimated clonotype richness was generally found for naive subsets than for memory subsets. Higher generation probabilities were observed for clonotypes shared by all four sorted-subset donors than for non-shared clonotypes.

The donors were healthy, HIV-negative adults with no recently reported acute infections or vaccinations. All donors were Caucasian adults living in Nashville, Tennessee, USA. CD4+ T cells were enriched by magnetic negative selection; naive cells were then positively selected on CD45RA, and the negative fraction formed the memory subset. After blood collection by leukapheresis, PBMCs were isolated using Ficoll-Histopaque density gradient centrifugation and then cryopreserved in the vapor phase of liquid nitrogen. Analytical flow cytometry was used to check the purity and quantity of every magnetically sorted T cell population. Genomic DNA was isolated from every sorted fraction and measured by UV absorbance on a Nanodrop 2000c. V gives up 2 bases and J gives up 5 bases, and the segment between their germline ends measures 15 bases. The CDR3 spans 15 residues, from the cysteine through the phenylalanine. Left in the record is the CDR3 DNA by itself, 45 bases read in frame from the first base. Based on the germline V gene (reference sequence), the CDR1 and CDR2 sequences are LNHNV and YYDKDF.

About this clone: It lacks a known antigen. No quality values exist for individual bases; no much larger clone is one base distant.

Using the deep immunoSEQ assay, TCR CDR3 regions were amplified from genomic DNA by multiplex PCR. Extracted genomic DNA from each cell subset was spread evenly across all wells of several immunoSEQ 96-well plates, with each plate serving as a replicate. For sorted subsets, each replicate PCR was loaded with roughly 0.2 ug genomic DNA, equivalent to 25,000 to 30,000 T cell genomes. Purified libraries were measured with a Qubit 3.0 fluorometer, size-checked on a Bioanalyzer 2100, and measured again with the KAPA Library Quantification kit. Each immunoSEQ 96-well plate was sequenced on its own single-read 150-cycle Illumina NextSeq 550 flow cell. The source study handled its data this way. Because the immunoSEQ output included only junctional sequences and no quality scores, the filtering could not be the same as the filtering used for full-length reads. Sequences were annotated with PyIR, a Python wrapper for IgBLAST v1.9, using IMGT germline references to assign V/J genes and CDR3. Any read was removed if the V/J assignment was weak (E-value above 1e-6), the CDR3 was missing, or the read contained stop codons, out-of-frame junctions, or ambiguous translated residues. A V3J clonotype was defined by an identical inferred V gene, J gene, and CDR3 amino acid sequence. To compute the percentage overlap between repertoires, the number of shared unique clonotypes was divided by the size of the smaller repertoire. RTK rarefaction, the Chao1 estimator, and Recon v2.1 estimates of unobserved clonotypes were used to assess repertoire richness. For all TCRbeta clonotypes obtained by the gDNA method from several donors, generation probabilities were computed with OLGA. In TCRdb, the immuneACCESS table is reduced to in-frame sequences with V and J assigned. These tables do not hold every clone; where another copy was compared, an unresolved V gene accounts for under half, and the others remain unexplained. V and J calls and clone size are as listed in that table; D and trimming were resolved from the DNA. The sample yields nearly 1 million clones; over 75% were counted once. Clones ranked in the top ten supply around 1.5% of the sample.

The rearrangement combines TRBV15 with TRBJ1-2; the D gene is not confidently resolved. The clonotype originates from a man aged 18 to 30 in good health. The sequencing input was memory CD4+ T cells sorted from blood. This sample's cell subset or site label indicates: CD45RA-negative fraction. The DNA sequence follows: TGTGCCACCAGCAGACCGGGAGGGAGCCGGTATGGCTACACCTTC. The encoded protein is CATSRPGGSRYGYTF.